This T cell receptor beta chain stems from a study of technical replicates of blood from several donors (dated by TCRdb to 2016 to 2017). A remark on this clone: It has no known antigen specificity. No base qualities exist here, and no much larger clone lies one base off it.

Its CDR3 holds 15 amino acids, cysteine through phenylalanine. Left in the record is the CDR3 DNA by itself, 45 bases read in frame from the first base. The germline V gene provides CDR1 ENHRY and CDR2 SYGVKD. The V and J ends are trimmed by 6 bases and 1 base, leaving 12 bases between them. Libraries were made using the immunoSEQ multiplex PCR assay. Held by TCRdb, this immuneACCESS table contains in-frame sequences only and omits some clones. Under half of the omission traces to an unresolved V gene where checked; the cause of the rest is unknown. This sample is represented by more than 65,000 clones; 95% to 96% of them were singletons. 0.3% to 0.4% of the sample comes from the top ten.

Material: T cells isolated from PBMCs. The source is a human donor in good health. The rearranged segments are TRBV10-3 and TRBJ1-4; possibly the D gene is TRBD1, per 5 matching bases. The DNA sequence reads TGTGCCATCAGCGGGGGAGAGGGAACTAATGAAAAACTGTTTTTT. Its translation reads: CAISGGEGTNEKLFF.